The rows below give T cell receptor beta chains drawn from one sample of a study of T cell responses to AZD1222 COVID-19 vaccine. Libraries were prepared by immunoSEQ multiplex PCR; TCRdb keeps only in-frame clonotypes and omits some of them. In the table there are over 150,000 clones, 86% of which are singletons. Sequenced here: peripheral blood, sampled on day 0 of MenACWY control vaccination. The receptor set was obtained from an adult in good health. The CDR3 runs from the conserved cysteine through the conserved F or W. Fields, in order: V gene, J gene, CDR3 protein.

TRBV27	TRBJ2-7	CASRYSGSYPEQYF
TRBV6-5	TRBJ2-7	CATGRAGGHEQYF
TRBV19	TRBJ1-2	CATAPGQSISSNYGYTF
TRBV7-8	TRBJ1-2	CASGSYGYTF
TRBV11-3	TRBJ2-7	CASGGSPGTYEQYF
TRBV30	TRBJ1-1	CAWSRTGRTEAFF
TRBV7-8	TRBJ2-7	CATQGLADSYEQYF
TRBV6-5	TRBJ2-7	CASSRPGASEQYF
TRBV19	TRBJ2-2	CASSMIQGNLFF
TRBV12-3/TRBV12-4	TRBJ1-6	CASSRQGLPLHF
TRBV27	TRBJ1-5	CASSANLGSNQPQHF
TRBV7-2	TRBJ1-5	CASSSVGSNQPQHF
TRBV3-1/TRBV3-2	TRBJ2-5	CASSQGTVWEETQYF
TRBV2	TRBJ2-3	CASSEMVTAKRDTQYF
TRBV24-1	TRBJ2-2	CATSERTGAGELFF
TRBV19	TRBJ1-2	CATKKTPYGYTF
TRBV7-9	TRBJ2-1	CASSPRGGRVFNEQFF
TRBV18	TRBJ2-3	CASGRGAADTQYF
TRBV27	TRBJ1-5	CASSGGGEGNQPQHF
TRBV19	TRBJ1-1	CASSIATGGPVNTEAFF
TRBV15	TRBJ2-3	CATRLAGSTDTQYF
TRBV19	TRBJ1-5	CASSRTGSYQPQHF
TRBV11-3	TRBJ2-7	CASSRSAQNEQYF
TRBV28	TRBJ1-6	CASREGAKNSPLHF
TRBV19	TRBJ1-6	CASKVLGNNSPLHF
TRBV6-2/TRBV6-3	TRBJ1-5	CASSYSGSSNQPQHF
TRBV7-2	TRBJ2-7	CASSLGPQTYEQYF
TRBV27	TRBJ2-5	CASGQGDQETQYF
TRBV24-1	TRBJ1-6	CATSAGQNSPLHF
TRBV11-2	TRBJ1-2	CASSLVGFGYTF
TRBV7-8	TRBJ2-7	CASSRDRDWPYEQYF
TRBV6-5	TRBJ2-4	CASSYSARGDIQYF
TRBV7-6	TRBJ2-2	CASSTGLAGSANTGELFF
TRBV28	TRBJ1-2	CASRYLYGYTF
TRBV11-3	TRBJ2-7	CASALSLAHYEQYF
TRBV18	TRBJ1-3	CASDPQTGNTIYF
TRBV12-3/TRBV12-4	TRBJ1-6	CASSFSLQSFVHF
TRBV9	TRBJ1-4	CASSVGRRGITNEKLFF
TRBV6-5	TRBJ2-5	CASTTFGQQETQYF
TRBV5-1	TRBJ2-1	CASSLAAQNNEQFF
TRBV6-5	TRBJ1-4	CASSYSPGQFNEKLFF
TRBV19	TRBJ2-1	CASSILGGAPNEQFF
TRBV6-5	TRBJ1-1	CASRTWGANTEAFF
TRBV2	TRBJ2-5	CASSGGQAETQYF
TRBV24-1	TRBJ1-2	CATSVGTSYGYTF
TRBV7-9	TRBJ2-5	CASSLGGGTETQYF
TRBV5-1	TRBJ1-1	CASSLDGSLNTEAFF
TRBV7-2	TRBJ1-2	CASNPTVYGYTF
TRBV28	TRBJ2-1	CATSPPARGNEQFF
TRBV18	TRBJ2-1	CASSQERGGSYNEQFF
TRBV6-6	TRBJ1-1	CASSHRQGGTEAFF
TRBV4-3	TRBJ2-1	CASSQTFGGRSSQFF
TRBV7-3	TRBJ2-1	CASSPNGDFNEQFF
TRBV6-5	TRBJ2-3	CASSYNAGRADTQYF
TRBV6-5	TRBJ1-1	CASSSGGGLRVTEAFF
TRBV6-6	TRBJ1-2	CASSYYEGPNYGYTF
TRBV19	TRBJ1-2	CASSIGMGNYGYTF